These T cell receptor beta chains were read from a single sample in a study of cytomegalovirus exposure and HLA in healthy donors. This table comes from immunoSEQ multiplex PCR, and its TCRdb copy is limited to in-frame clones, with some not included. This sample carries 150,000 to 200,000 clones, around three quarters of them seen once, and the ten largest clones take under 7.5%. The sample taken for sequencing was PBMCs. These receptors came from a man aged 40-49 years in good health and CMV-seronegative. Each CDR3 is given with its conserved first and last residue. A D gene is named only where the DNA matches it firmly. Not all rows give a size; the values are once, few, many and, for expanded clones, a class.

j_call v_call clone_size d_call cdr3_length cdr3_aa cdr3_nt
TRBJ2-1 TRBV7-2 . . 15 CASSLAVTRVNEQFF TGTGCCAGCAGCTTAGCTGTGACTAGGGTGAATGAGCAGTTCTTC
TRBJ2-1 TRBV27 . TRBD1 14 CASSLDRGANEQFF TGTGCCAGCAGTTTAGACAGGGGAGCCAATGAGCAGTTCTTC
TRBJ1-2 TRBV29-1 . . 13 CSVGEDSNYGYTF TGCAGCGTTGGAGAGGACAGTAACTATGGCTACACCTTC
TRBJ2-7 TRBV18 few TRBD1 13 CASSLDRAREQYF TGTGCCAGCTCACTCGACAGGGCACGGGAGCAGTACTTC
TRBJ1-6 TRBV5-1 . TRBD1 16 CASRPRDRVYNSPLHF TGCGCCAGCAGACCCAGGGACAGGGTCTATAATTCACCCCTCCACTTT
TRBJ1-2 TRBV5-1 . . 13 CASSSGQNYGYTF TGCGCCAGCAGCTCAGGACAGAACTATGGCTACACCTTC
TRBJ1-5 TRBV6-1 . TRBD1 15 CASIIQGASNQPQHF TGTGCCAGCATTATACAGGGGGCGAGCAATCAGCCCCAGCATTTT
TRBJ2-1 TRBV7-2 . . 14 CASSSGGDSNEQFF TGTGCCAGCAGCTCCGGGGGAGACTCCAATGAGCAGTTCTTC
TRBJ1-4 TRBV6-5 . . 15 CASRLYRDIGEKLFF TGTGCCAGCAGATTGTACCGGGACATCGGTGAAAAACTGTTTTTT
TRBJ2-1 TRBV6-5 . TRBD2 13 CASSPREGNEQFF TGTGCCAGCAGCCCCCGGGAGGGGAATGAGCAGTTCTTC
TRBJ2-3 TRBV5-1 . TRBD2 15 CASSFRSSGSSTQYF TGCGCCAGCAGCTTTCGGTCTAGCGGGAGTTCTACGCAGTATTTT
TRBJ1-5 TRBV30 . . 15 CAWSGRGGGYQPQHF TGTGCCTGGAGTGGACGAGGGGGGGGCTATCAGCCCCAGCATTTT
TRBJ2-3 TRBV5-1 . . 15 CASSSLRGATDTQYF TGCGCCAGCAGCTCCCTCCGGGGGGCAACAGATACGCAGTATTTT
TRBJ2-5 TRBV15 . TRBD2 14 CATSRDAGVETQYF TGTGCCACCAGCAGAGACGCGGGGGTCGAGACCCAGTACTTC
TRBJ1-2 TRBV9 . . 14 CASSLTTGSYGYTF TGTGCCAGCAGCCTGACGACTGGGAGCTATGGCTACACCTTC
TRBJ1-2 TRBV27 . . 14 CASSLSHTNYGYTF TGTGCCAGCAGTTTATCACACACGAACTATGGCTACACCTTC
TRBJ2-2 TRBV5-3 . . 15 CARSLDRTGTGELFF TGTGCCAGAAGCTTGGACAGGACGGGTACCGGGGAGCTGTTTTTT
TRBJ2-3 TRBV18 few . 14 CASSQRESEDTQYF TGTGCCAGCTCGCAACGGGAGTCGGAAGATACGCAGTATTTT
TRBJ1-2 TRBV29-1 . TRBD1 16 CSVEGTRPGTDYGYTF TGCAGCGTTGAAGGGACTCGCCCGGGGACAGACTATGGCTACACCTTC
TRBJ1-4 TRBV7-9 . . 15 CASSPLGAQNEKLFF TGTGCCAGCAGCCCTCTTGGGGCACAGAATGAAAAACTGTTTTTT
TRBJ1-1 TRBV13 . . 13 CASSHTGGTEAFF TGTGCCAGCAGCCACACCGGGGGGACTGAAGCTTTCTTT
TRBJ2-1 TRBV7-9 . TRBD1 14 CASSLRQGFLEQFF TGTGCCAGCAGCTTAAGACAGGGTTTTCTTGAGCAGTTCTTC
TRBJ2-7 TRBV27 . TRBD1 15 CASSRQGPAQGEQYF TGTGCCAGCAGTAGACAGGGGCCCGCCCAGGGGGAGCAGTACTTC
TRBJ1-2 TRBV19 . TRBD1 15 CASSTGTGAIYGYTF TGTGCCAGTAGTACGGGGACAGGGGCCATCTATGGCTACACCTTC
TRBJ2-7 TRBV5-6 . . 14 CASSLGPGSYEQYF TGTGCCAGCAGCTTGGGACCGGGTAGCTACGAGCAGTACTTC
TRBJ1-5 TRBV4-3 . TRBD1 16 CASSQDRDRVSQPQHF TGCGCCAGCAGCCAAGATCGGGACAGGGTAAGCCAGCCCCAGCATTTT
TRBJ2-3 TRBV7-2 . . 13 CASSSQELDTQYF TGTGCCAGCAGCTCGCAGGAATTGGATACGCAGTATTTT
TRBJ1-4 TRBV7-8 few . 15 CASSLKRVVGEKLFF TGTGCCAGCAGCTTAAAGAGGGTCGTTGGTGAAAAACTGTTTTTT
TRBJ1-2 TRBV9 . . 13 CASTATSNYGYTF TGTGCCAGCACCGCGACTTCTAACTATGGCTACACCTTC
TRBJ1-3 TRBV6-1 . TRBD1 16 CASSVRTGSSGNTIYF TGTGCCAGCAGTGTAAGGACAGGGAGCTCTGGAAACACCATATATTTT
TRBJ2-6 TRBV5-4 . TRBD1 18 CASSPRGQENSGANVLTF TGTGCCAGCAGCCCCCGCGGACAGGAGAACTCTGGGGCCAACGTCCTGACTTTC
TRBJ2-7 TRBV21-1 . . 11 CASSKLYEQYF TGTGCCAGCAGCAAATTATACGAGCAGTACTTC
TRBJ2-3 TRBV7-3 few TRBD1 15 CASSGHRGQTDTQYF TGTGCCAGCAGCGGACACAGGGGGCAAACAGATACGCAGTATTTT
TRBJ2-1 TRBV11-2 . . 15 CASSSGESSYNEQFF TGTGCCAGCAGCTCGGGGGAGAGCTCCTACAATGAGCAGTTCTTC
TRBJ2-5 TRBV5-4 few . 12 CASSLSSQTQYF TGTGCCAGCAGCTTGTCTTCTCAGACCCAGTACTTC
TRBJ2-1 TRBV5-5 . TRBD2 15 CASSQTSVPYNEQFF TGTGCCAGCAGCCAAACTAGCGTCCCCTACAATGAGCAGTTCTTC
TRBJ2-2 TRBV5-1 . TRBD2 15 CASSRASGNTGELFF TGCGCCAGCAGTCGGGCTAGCGGTAACACCGGGGAGCTGTTTTTT
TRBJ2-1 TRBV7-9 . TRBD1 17 CSSSSTTGGFAYNEQFF TGTTCCAGCAGCTCAACGACAGGGGGGTTCGCCTACAATGAGCAGTTCTTC
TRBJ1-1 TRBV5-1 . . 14 CASSYRGGNTEAFF TGCGCCAGCAGCTACCGAGGAGGGAACACTGAAGCTTTCTTT
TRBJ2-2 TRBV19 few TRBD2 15 CASSMWEGSTGELFF TGTGCCAGTAGTATGTGGGAGGGGAGCACCGGGGAGCTGTTTTTT
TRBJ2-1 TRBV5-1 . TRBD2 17 CASSLYVAGDTYNEQFF TGCGCCAGCAGCTTGTACGTAGCGGGGGATACTTACAATGAGCAGTTCTTC
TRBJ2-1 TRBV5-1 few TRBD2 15 CASSYPGLAANEQFF TGCGCCAGCAGCTACCCCGGACTAGCGGCCAATGAGCAGTTCTTC